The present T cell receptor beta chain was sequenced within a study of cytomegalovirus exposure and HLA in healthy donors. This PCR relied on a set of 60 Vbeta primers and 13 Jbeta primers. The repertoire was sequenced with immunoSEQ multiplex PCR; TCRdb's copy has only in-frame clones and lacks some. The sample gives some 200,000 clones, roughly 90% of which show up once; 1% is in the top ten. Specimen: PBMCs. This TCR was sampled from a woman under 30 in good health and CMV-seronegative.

The chain's CDR3 is CASSLGGAASYGYTF. The DNA for the CDR3 is TGTGCCAGCAGCTTAGGCGGGGCAGCTAGCTATGGCTACACCTTC. V is TRBV7-2 and J is TRBJ1-2, with D maybe TRBD1 (5 bases). This CDR3 spans 15 amino acids. V lost 1 base and J 4 bases, leaving 13 bases between the germline ends. Germline V gene lookup returns CDR1 SGHTA and CDR2 FQGNSA.